A single sample is the source of the 28 T cell receptor beta chains below, sequenced in a study of T cells in localized non-small cell lung cancer. Assay used: immunoSEQ multiplex PCR; TCRdb lists only in-frame clones, some missing. Among more than 1,500 clones, about 24% were seen once, and the ten largest hold around 17%. The sequencing used normal lung tissue next to the tumor, collected before any cancer treatment. These receptors were collected from a female donor aged 60 or older with stage II lung adenocarcinoma.

This clone occurred a few times. The V and J genes are TRBV11-3 and TRBJ1-5; no clear D. This CDR3 has 15 residues. The germline V gene has CDR1 SGHNT and CDR2 YENEEA. The V end was cut by 4 bases, the J end by 6 bases, with 16 bases between. Here the CDR3 reads CASSSTGLSGQPQHF. CDR3 nucleotides: TGTGCCAGCAGCTCGACGGGCCTCTCGGGTCAGCCCCAGCATTTT.

This clone was seen only a few times. This chain uses TRBV18 with TRBJ2-7, with 11 positions matching TRBD2. Germline V gives CDR1 KGHSH, CDR2 LQKENI. J was trimmed by 3 bases and V by 0 bases; bases with no gene match: 4. The CDR3 has 16 residues. The CDR3 region is CASSPPKGTSGYEQYF. The DNA of the CDR3 is TGTGCCAGCTCACCACCGAAAGGGACTAGCGGCTACGAGCAGTACTTC.

The chain links TRBV6-1 to TRBJ2-7, with D hard to call. Trimming cost V 1 base and J 5 bases, with 24 bases left between them. This CDR3 has 18 residues. Germline V gives CDR1 MNHNS, CDR2 SASEGT. The CDR3 DNA reads TGTGCCAGCAGTGAAGACAGTTTGGTACGATCCCTCGAGGACGAGCAGTACTTC. It is translated as CASSEDSLVRSLEDEQYF.

This clone was counted between two and nine times. The chain joins TRBV28 to TRBJ1-6; tentatively, D is TRBD1 (6 bases). The germline V gene has CDR1 MDHEN and CDR2 SYDVKM. The CDR3 loop spans 13 amino acids. Between the trimmed V and J ends, which lost 7 bases and 10 bases, there was a span of 14 bases. CDR3 loop: CASKGQRGSPLHF. The CDR3 nucleotides read TGTGCCAGCAAAGGACAGCGTGGATCACCCCTCCACTTT.

This clone qualifies as medium-sized. The V call is TRBV6-8, the J call TRBJ2-7; D uncertain. Germline CDR1 reads MNHGY; CDR2 reads SAAAGT. CDR3 size: 16 residues. V was trimmed by 0 bases and J by 7 bases, leaving 19 bases between them. This chain's CDR3 is CASSYSFKGPRSEQYF. CDR3 nucleotide sequence: TGTGCCAGCAGTTACTCGTTTAAGGGCCCTCGGAGTGAGCAGTACTTC.

As concerns this clone: The missing CDR3 end, 1 residue past where the read stops, is filled in from the germline J gene. The V call is TRBV6-1, the J call TRBJ1-5; D may be TRBD1 (6 bases). CDR3 size: 17 residues. The germline V and J ends were trimmed by 1 base and 2 bases, with 15 bases remaining between them. CDR1 and CDR2 from the germline V gene are MNHNS and SASEGT. The CDR3 is CASSEGQSGGGNQPQHF. The covered CDR3 bases are TGTGCCAGCAGTGAAGGGCAGTCGGGGGGCGGCAATCAGCCCCAGCAT.

The chain is built from TRBV6-8 and TRBJ1-2, with D possibly matching TRBD1 (5 bases). The CDR3 sequence is 15 residues long. Trimming shortened V by 2 bases and J by 7 bases, and 17 bases separated the two germline ends. Germline V CDR1 and CDR2: MNHGY, SAAAGT. In DNA form, the CDR3 reads TGTGCCAGCAGTTACCAAGACAGCGATAGACGTGGCTACACCTTC. Its protein is CASSYQDSDRRGYTF.

There are a few counts of this clone. The chain is built from TRBV6-8 and TRBJ1-5; D remains ambiguous. CDR3 length: 13 residues. Looked up from germline, CDR1 is MNHGY and CDR2 is SAAAGT. V dropped 3 bases and J dropped 1 base, with 4 bases sitting between them. CDR3 sequence reads: CASSYSSNQPQHF. In nucleotides, the CDR3 is TGTGCCAGCAGTTATTCCAGCAATCAGCCCCAGCATTTT.

J is TRBJ2-1 and V is TRBV11-3, with D possibly called TRBD1 or TRBD2 (5 bases each). V lost 8 bases to trimming and J lost 0 bases, with 14 bases between them. The germline CDR1 and CDR2 sequences are SGHNT and YENEEA. CDR3 length: 15 residues. CDR3 in DNA: TGTGCCAGCGTACTTGGGGGTCTCTCCTACAATGAGCAGTTCTTC. This translates into CASVLGGLSYNEQFF.

This clone was found a few times. The chain combines TRBV30 with TRBJ1-1; D is perhaps TRBD1 (5 bases). From germline, CDR1 is GTSNPN and CDR2 SVGIG (reference sequence). The length of the CDR3 is 13 residues. V gave up 1 base and J gave up 3 bases, with 9 bases separating them. In DNA, the CDR3 is TGTGCCTGGAGTGAGGGGACGCACACTGAAGCTTTCTTT. Translating it yields CAWSEGTHTEAFF.

This clone was observed a few times. The rearrangement uses TRBV15 and TRBJ1-3; D not resolved. CDR3 length equals 16 residues. The V end lost 0 bases, the J end lost 2 bases, and 11 bases lay between the germline ends. Germline CDR1 reads LNHNV; CDR2 reads YYDKDF (reference sequence). The CDR3 spells CATSRDIQFPGNTIYF. The CDR3 DNA reads TGTGCCACCAGCAGAGATATACAGTTCCCTGGAAACACCATATATTTT.

This clone is labeled medium-sized. The CDR3 nucleotides are TGTGCCAGCAGTTCGCCAAGTTCTAGCACAGATACGCAGTATTTT. Its translation is CASSSPSSSTDTQYF. The rearrangement joins TRBV28 to TRBJ2-3; D gene unclear. Per the germline V gene, CDR1 is MDHEN and CDR2 is SYDVKM. CDR3 length: 15 residues. With 4 bases removed from V and 0 bases from J, the gap between germline ends came to 11 bases.

This clone was detected a few times. The chain links TRBV19 to TRBJ2-2, with D tentatively TRBD1 (5 bases). This CDR3 has 13 amino acids. CDR1 is LNHDA and CDR2 is SQIVND in the germline V gene (reference sequence). Trimming removed 8 bases at V and 7 bases at J, with 14 bases between. The CDR3 DNA is TGTGCCAGTGGGCGGACACACGGCGGGGAGCTGTTTTTT. This codes for CASGRTHGGELFF.

The J gene is TRBJ1-5, the V gene TRBV29-1; D call uncertain. CDR1 SQVTM and CDR2 ANQGSEA come from the germline V gene. The CDR3 runs to 13 residues. V lost 4 bases, J lost 6 bases, and 13 bases lay in between. CDR3 sequence reads: CSVAERPGQPQHF. CDR3 coding DNA: TGCAGCGTTGCGGAGAGACCCGGTCAGCCCCAGCATTTT.

This chain connects TRBV11-3 to TRBJ2-6; D uncertain. The ends were cut back, 5 bases at V and 5 bases at J, with 22 bases in the middle. Germline-derived CDR1 and CDR2 are SGHNT and YENEEA. CDR3 length: 18 amino acids. CDR3 sequence: CASSARPKQQSRANVLTF. DNA of the CDR3: TGTGCCAGCAGCGCGCGACCCAAGCAACAAAGTCGGGCCAACGTCCTGACTTTC.

This CDR3 reads CASSAETSGGTDTQYF. In nucleotides, the CDR3 is TGTGCCAGCAGTGCGGAGACTAGCGGAGGTACAGATACGCAGTATTTT. The chain is built from TRBV6-8 and TRBJ2-3; TRBD2 agrees at 9 bases. The CDR3 spans 16 residues. J lost 3 bases, V lost 5 bases, and 9 bases had no gene match. Germline V gives CDR1 MNHGY, CDR2 SAAAGT.

The gene calls are TRBV11-3 and TRBJ1-2; the match to TRBD1 covers 7 bases. CDR1 is SGHNT and CDR2 is YENEEA in the germline V gene. The CDR3 spans 16 residues. V was clipped by 2 bases and J by 4 bases; unmatched bases: 10. The DNA for the CDR3 is TGTGCCAGCAGCTTACCTACCCAGGGGGAGGCCTATGGCTACACCTTC. This codes for CASSLPTQGEAYGYTF.

This clone was found a few times. CDR3 region: CASSRSFQTGEAFF. The CDR3 DNA follows: TGTGCCAGTAGTCGATCTTTTCAGACAGGTGAAGCTTTCTTT. The gene calls are TRBV19 and TRBJ1-1; D may be TRBD1 (6 bases). CDR1 and CDR2 (germline): LNHDA, SQIVND (reference sequence). Deletions cut 5 bases from V and 7 bases from J, with 17 bases between. This CDR3 comprises 14 residues.

By share, this clone ranks as large. The chain recombines TRBV6-8 with TRBJ1-1, with 7 bases matching TRBD1. Germline assignment: CDR1 MNHGY and CDR2 SAAAGT. V shed 6 bases and J 11 bases; nucleotides not matched to a gene: 12. The CDR3 contains 13 residues. Written as DNA, the CDR3 is TGTGCCAGCAGAAACAGGGGCAGAGAGGAGGCTTTCTTT. Translation gives CASRNRGREEAFF.

V gene TRBV5-1 combines with J gene TRBJ2-7; 12 bases map to TRBD1. The CDR3 length is 15 residues. V gave up 3 bases and J gave up 3 bases; unmatched junction bases: 4. Germline V gives CDR1 SGHRS, CDR2 YFSETQ. This chain's CDR3 is CASSWGTGGIYEQYF. As DNA, the CDR3 is TGCGCCAGCAGCTGGGGGACAGGGGGCATCTACGAGCAGTACTTC. Based on the CDR3 plus reference TRBV5-1 and TRBJ2-7, the full variable domain is KAGVTQTPRYLIKTRGQQVTLSCSPISGHRSVSWYQQTPGQGLQFLFEYFSETQRNKGNFPGRFSGRQFSNSRSEMNVSTLELGDSALYLCASSWGTGGIYEQYFGPGTRLTVT.

The rearrangement joins TRBV11-3 to TRBJ1-5; D might be TRBD1 (5 bases). This CDR3 comprises 16 residues. Deletions cut 5 bases from V and 4 bases from J, with 18 bases between. The germline V gene encodes CDR1 SGHNT and CDR2 YENEEA. The CDR3 bases are TGTGCCAGCAGCCAAGCCTCAGGGAATGGAAATCAGCCCCAGCATTTT. This gives the protein CASSQASGNGNQPQHF. Full variable domain (missing parts from reference TRBV11-3 and TRBJ1-5): EAGVVQSPRYKIIEKKQPVAFWCNPISGHNTLYWYLQNLGQGPELLIRYENEEAVDDSQLPKDRFSAERLKGVDSTLKIQPAELGDSAVYLCASSQASGNGNQPQHFGDGTRLSIL.

The chain employs TRBV25-1 and TRBJ1-1; D call uncertain. Germline lookup yields CDR1 MGHDK and CDR2 SYGVNS. V was cut by 5 bases and J by 1 base, with 8 bases left in between. There are 13 residues in the CDR3. The DNA for the CDR3 is TGTGCCAGCAGTCTCGGCGGGAACACTGAAGCTTTCTTT. As protein: CASSLGGNTEAFF.

V and J are TRBV5-1 and TRBJ1-1, with D perhaps matching TRBD1 (5 bases). The germline V and J ends were trimmed by 3 bases and 0 bases, with 9 bases remaining between them. Germline V lookup: CDR1 SGHRS, CDR2 YFSETQ. The CDR3 loop spans 14 amino acids. The CDR3 sequence is CASSSQEMNTEAFF. The CDR3 DNA reads TGCGCCAGCAGCTCACAGGAGATGAACACTGAAGCTTTCTTT.

The chain is built from TRBV28 and TRBJ1-2; 8 bases are a match to TRBD1. This CDR3 is 15 amino acids long. Germline V gene data show CDR1 as MDHEN and CDR2 as SYDVKM. V trimming: 6 bases; J trimming: 4 bases; junction bases outside the gene matches: 10. This chain's CDR3 is CASRPPTGVIYGYTF. The CDR3 nucleotides read TGTGCCAGCAGACCACCGACAGGGGTGATCTATGGCTACACCTTC.

The V call is TRBV28, the J call TRBJ2-2, with D perhaps TRBD2 (7 bases). The CDR3 is made up of 15 amino acids. V was pared by 7 bases and J by 5 bases, with 17 bases between. Germline V gene lookup returns CDR1 MDHEN and CDR2 SYDVKM. CDR3 in DNA: TGTGCCAGCACCCTCAGGGGCGGGGGTACCGGGGAGCTGTTTTTT. Amino acid sequence: CASTLRGGGTGELFF.

This clone is termed medium-sized. The chain links TRBV6-8 to TRBJ1-5, with a tentative D call TRBD1 (6 bases). V was shortened by 6 bases and J by 1 base, with 13 bases between the two germline ends. CDR1 and CDR2 (germline): MNHGY, SAAAGT. This CDR3 is built from 15 residues. CDR3 bases: TGTGCCAGCAGGGAGGACAGAATAAGCAATCAGCCCCAGCATTTT. It specifies CASREDRISNQPQHF.

The gene calls are TRBV6-8 and TRBJ1-3; TRBD1 matches 8 bases. The CDR3 is 17 amino acids. The V gene end was trimmed by 10 bases and the J gene end by 3 bases; junction bases not matched to a gene: 17. Germline V gene sequence: CDR1 MNHGY, CDR2 SAAAGT. The CDR3: CAISPRGTGSFGNTIYF. The DNA for the CDR3 is TGTGCCATCAGCCCCCGGGGGACAGGTTCTTTTGGAAACACCATATATTTT.

The chain is built from TRBV28 and TRBJ2-7; 11 bases align to TRBD2. The CDR3 is 14 amino acids. Germline-derived CDR1 and CDR2 are MDHEN and SYDVKM. Germline trimming cut 10 bases from V and 6 bases from J; bases unmatched to any gene: 11. The DNA of the CDR3 is TGTGCCACCAAAGGACTAGCGGGCGGTCGCGAGCAGTACTTC. It encodes CATKGLAGGREQYF. The full variable domain, rest sourced from reference TRBV28 and TRBJ2-7, is DVKVTQSSRYLVKRTGEKVFLECVQDMDHENMFWYRQDPGLGLRLIYFSYDVKMKEKGDIPEGYSVSREKKERFSLILESASTNQTSMYLCATKGLAGGREQYFGPGTRLTVT.